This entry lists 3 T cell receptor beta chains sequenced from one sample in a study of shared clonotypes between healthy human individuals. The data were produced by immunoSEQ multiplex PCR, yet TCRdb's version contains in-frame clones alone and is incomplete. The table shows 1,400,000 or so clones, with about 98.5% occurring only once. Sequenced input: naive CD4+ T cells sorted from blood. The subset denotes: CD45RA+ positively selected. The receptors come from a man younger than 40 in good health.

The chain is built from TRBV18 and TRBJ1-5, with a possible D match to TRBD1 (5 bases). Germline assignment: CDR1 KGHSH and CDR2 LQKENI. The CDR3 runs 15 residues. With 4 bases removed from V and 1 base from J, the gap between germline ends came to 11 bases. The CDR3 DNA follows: TGTGCCAGCTCACTAGCAGGGATGAGCAATCAGCCCCAGCATTTT. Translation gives CASSLAGMSNQPQHF.

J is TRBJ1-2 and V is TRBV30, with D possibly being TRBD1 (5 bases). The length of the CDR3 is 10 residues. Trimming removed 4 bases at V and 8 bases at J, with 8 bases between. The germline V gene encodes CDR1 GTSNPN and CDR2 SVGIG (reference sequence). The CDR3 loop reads CAWKQVGYTF. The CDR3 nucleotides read TGTGCCTGGAAACAGGTGGGCTACACCTTC.

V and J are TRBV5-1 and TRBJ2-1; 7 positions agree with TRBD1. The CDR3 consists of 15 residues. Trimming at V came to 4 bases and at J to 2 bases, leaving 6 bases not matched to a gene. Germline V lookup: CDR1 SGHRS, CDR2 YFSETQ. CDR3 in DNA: TGCGCCAGCAGCGCCGGGACAGTGGCCTACAATGAGCAGTTCTTC. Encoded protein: CASSAGTVAYNEQFF.